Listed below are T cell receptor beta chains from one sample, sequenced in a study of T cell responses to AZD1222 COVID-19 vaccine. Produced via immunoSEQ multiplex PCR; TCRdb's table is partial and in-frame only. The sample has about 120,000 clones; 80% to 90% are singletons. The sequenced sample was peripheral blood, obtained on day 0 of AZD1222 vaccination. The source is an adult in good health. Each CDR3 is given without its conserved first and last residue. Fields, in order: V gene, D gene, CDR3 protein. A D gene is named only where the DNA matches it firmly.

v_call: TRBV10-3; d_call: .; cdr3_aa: AISEPGAGYLSQETQY
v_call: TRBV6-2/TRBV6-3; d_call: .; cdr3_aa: ASSYGEGTEAF
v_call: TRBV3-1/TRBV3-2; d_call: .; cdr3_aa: ASSQGINYGYT
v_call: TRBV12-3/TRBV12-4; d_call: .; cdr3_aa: ASNTGSGYEQY
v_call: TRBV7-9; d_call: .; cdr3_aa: ASSLGLQNNYGYT
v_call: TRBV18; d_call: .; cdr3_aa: ASSRSGTIYEQY
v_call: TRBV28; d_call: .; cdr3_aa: ASFGGAPRTGELF
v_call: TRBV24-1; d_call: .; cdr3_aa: ATSDSLYGYT
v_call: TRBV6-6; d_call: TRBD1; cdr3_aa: ASSPGTVRLETQY
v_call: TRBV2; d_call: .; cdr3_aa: ASSESTVPGHWTESSYEQY
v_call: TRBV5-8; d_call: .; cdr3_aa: ASSLIRETQY
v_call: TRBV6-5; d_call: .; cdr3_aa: ASSIGGAEAF
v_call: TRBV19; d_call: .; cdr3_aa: ASSIDPQTEQY
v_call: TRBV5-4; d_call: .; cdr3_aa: ASSFRLEEQY
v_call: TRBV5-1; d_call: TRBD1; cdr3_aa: ASNRGDNSPLH
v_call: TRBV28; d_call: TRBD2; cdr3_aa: ASSPAGGARETQY
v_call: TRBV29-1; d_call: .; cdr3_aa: SVQQNTEAF